This TCR beta chain appears in the sequencing data of a study of control samples from healthy donors and cancer patients. This clone showed up just once. This CDR3 is 12 amino acids long. V was cut by 3 bases and J by 10 bases, with 10 bases left in between. Germline CDR1 and CDR2: LNHNV and YYDKDF (reference sequence). Clones were sequenced by immunoSEQ multiplex PCR, and TCRdb holds only the in-frame ones, with some missing. The sample has tens of thousands of clones; 90% to 95% are singletons. This TCR came from a woman in her 30s in good health. The chain is built from TRBV15 and TRBJ1-5; D unclear. Sequencing input: blood. The CDR3 DNA sequence: TGTGCCACCAGCAGCACCGGTCATCCCCAGCATTTT. It encodes CATSSTGHPQHF.